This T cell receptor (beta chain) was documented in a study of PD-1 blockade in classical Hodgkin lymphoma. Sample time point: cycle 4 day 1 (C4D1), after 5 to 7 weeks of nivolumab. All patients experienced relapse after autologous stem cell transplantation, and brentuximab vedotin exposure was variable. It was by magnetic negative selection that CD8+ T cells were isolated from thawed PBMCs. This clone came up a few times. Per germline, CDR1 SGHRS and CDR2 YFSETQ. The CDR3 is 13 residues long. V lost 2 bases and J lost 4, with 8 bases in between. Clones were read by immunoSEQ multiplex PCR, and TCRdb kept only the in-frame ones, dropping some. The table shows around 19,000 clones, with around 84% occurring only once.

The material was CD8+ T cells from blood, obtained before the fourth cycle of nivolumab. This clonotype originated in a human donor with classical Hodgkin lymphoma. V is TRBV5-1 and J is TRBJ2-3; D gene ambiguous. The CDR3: CASSFDRPDTQYF. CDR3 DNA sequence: TGCGCCAGCAGCTTTGATCGGCCAGATACGCAGTATTTT. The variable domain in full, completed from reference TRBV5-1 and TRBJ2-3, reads KAGVTQTPRYLIKTRGQQVTLSCSPISGHRSVSWYQQTPGQGLQFLFEYFSETQRNKGNFPGRFSGRQFSNSRSEMNVSTLELGDSALYLCASSFDRPDTQYFGPGTRLTVL.